Listed below are T cell receptor beta chains from one sample, sequenced in a study of blood T cell repertoires in COVID-19. TCRdb keeps only in-frame clones here, not all; method: immunoSEQ multiplex PCR. Seen here are approximately 46,000 clones, less than 90% observed once, and the top ten hold roughly 12%. The sample consisted of peripheral blood. These receptors were taken from a human donor in a cohort sampled during active COVID-19. The CDR3 runs from the conserved cysteine through the conserved F or W. The D gene is left open where the match is weak. Size is stated for part of the rows, as once, few or many counts, or as a class when the clone is expanded.

clone size	D gene	V gene	J gene	CDR3 DNA	CDR3 protein
NA	TRBD1	TRBV19	TRBJ2-2	TGTGCCAGGGGACAGGGAGGTCCCTACCCAAACACCGGGGAGCTGTTTTTT	CARGQGGPYPNTGELFF
NA	TRBD1	TRBV11-2	TRBJ1-3	TGTGCCAGCAGCTTAGGAGGACAGGGCGGAAACACCATATATTTT	CASSLGGQGGNTIYF
NA	NA	TRBV9	TRBJ1-2	TGTGCCAGCAGCGTGGGGCAGGGAACCAACTATGGCTACACCTTC	CASSVGQGTNYGYTF
NA	TRBD1	TRBV7-9	TRBJ1-2	TGTGCCAGCAGCTCGTCGGGACAGAATTACTATGGCTACACCTTC	CASSSSGQNYYGYTF
NA	NA	TRBV7-2	TRBJ1-1	TGTGCCAGCAGCTTAGAACTTGTGAACACTGAAGCTTTCTTT	CASSLELVNTEAFF
NA	NA	TRBV5-5	TRBJ1-5	TGTGCCAGCAGTTCGGACAGCCAGGGACAGCCCCAGCATTTT	CASSSDSQGQPQHF
once	NA	TRBV30	TRBJ1-2	TGTGCCTGGAGTCGACTCTTAACAGGGAAAGTTGGCTACACCTTC	CAWSRLLTGKVGYTF
NA	TRBD1	TRBV3-1/TRBV3-2	TRBJ1-1	TGTGCCAGCAGCCAAGGTTCGACAGGGGGGAACACTGAAGCTTTCTTT	CASSQGSTGGNTEAFF
once	TRBD1	TRBV15	TRBJ1-2	TGTGCCACCAGCAGTACTTCCGGGACAGGGTCTAACTATGGCTACACCTTC	CATSSTSGTGSNYGYTF
NA	NA	TRBV5-1	TRBJ1-6	TGCGCCAGCAGCCCCCCGGGGGTGGGAAATAATTCACCCCTCCACTTT	CASSPPGVGNNSPLHF
NA	NA	TRBV4-3	TRBJ1-2	TGCGCCAGCAGCCAAGTGGCAGGGGATGGCTACACCTTC	CASSQVAGDGYTF
NA	TRBD1	TRBV2	TRBJ1-4	TGTGCCAGCAGCGCTGGGACAGGGATGTTGACTAATGAAAAACTGTTTTTT	CASSAGTGMLTNEKLFF
NA	NA	TRBV6-2/TRBV6-3	TRBJ1-4	TGTGCCAGCAGTGGAACCGCGGGACCCAATGAAAAACTGTTTTTT	CASSGTAGPNEKLFF
NA	TRBD1	TRBV12-5	TRBJ1-2	TGTGCTAGTGGACCCCCAGGGGGCATCGGAAGAACTGGTGGCTACACCTTC	CASGPPGGIGRTGGYTF
NA	NA	TRBV18	TRBJ2-7	TGTGCCAGCGCCCCCCGGAGCTCCTACGAGCAGTACTTC	CASAPRSSYEQYF
NA	NA	TRBV10-3	TRBJ1-2	TGTGCCATCAGTGAGCCAGGCCTGGCGAAAGACTATGGCTACACCTTC	CAISEPGLAKDYGYTF
NA	TRBD1	TRBV3-1/TRBV3-2	TRBJ1-5	TGTGCCAGAACTAGGGGGCCGGGTCAGCCCCAGCATTTT	CARTRGPGQPQHF
NA	NA	TRBV19	TRBJ2-7	TGTGCCAGTAGTATGCTGGGGGACATGGTCGAGCAGTACTTC	CASSMLGDMVEQYF
NA	NA	TRBV10-3	TRBJ1-2	TGTGCCATCAGTGAGGGGAGGCAGAACTATGGCTACACCTTC	CAISEGRQNYGYTF
NA	NA	TRBV7-2	TRBJ1-5	TGTGCCAGCAGCTTAGCACTCAATCAGCCCCAGCATTTT	CASSLALNQPQHF
NA	TRBD1	TRBV5-1	TRBJ1-2	TGCGCCAGCAGCCCGCTGACAGGGAACTATGGCTACACCTTC	CASSPLTGNYGYTF
NA	TRBD1	TRBV5-6	TRBJ1-1	TGTGCCAGCAGTCAGGGGGCATGGACTGAAGCTTTCTTT	CASSQGAWTEAFF
NA	TRBD1	TRBV7-3	TRBJ2-1	TGTGCCAGCAGCTTAGGGACAGGGGTTCCCAATGAGCAGTTCTTC	CASSLGTGVPNEQFF
NA	NA	TRBV14	TRBJ1-1	TGTGCCAGCAGCCAACGAGACAGATTTGAAGCTTTCTTT	CASSQRDRFEAFF
medium-sized	NA	TRBV3-1/TRBV3-2	TRBJ1-1	TGTGCCAGCAGCCAATTTAACATTTTGAACACTGAAGCTTTCTTT	CASSQFNILNTEAFF
NA	TRBD1	TRBV19	TRBJ1-2	TGTGCCAGTAGTGCCCGGACAGGGGATTATGGCTACACCTTC	CASSARTGDYGYTF
medium-sized	NA	TRBV5-6	TRBJ1-6	TGTGCCAGCAGCGGGCAAATTAATTCACCCCTCCACTTT	CASSGQINSPLHF
NA	NA	TRBV4-1	TRBJ2-6	TGCGCCAGCAGCCCCGGGCAGGGCCTCTCTGGGGCCAACGTCCTGACTTTC	CASSPGQGLSGANVLTF
NA	NA	TRBV7-3	TRBJ2-2	TGTGCCAGCCGCTCTGGGAGCTCCGGGGAGCTGTTTTTT	CASRSGSSGELFF
NA	NA	TRBV4-3	TRBJ2-3	TGCGCCAGCAGCCAAGATTCCGGGCAGGGGACAGATACGCAGTATTTT	CASSQDSGQGTDTQYF
NA	NA	TRBV5-8	TRBJ1-4	TGTGCCAGCAGCTTGGGCGGGCCCGAAAAACTGTTTTTT	CASSLGGPEKLFF
NA	NA	TRBV28	TRBJ1-2	TGTGCCAGCAGTTTTGGTCGGGTTTATGGCTACACCTTC	CASSFGRVYGYTF
NA	NA	TRBV9	TRBJ1-1	TGTGCCAGCAGCGTAGCTTTGAACACTGAAGCTTTCTTT	CASSVALNTEAFF
medium-sized	NA	TRBV6-5	TRBJ2-5	TGTGCCAGCAGTCAGAGCGCTGGACGGACATACTTC	CASSQSAGRTYF
NA	TRBD1	TRBV7-2	TRBJ1-1	TGTGCCAGCAGCTTCGACAGGGGAGTGCGGGGGAACACTGAAGCTTTCTTT	CASSFDRGVRGNTEAFF
NA	NA	TRBV18	TRBJ1-1	TGTGCCAGCTCGCTGAAGATCCGGGGGGCGCGGAACACTGAAGCTTTCTTT	CASSLKIRGARNTEAFF
NA	NA	TRBV7-2	TRBJ1-6	TGTGCCAGCAGCCCTAAGAGGGGAGGGAATTCACCCCTCCACTTT	CASSPKRGGNSPLHF
NA	NA	TRBV28	TRBJ1-2	TGTGCCAGCACCTCCTCGGGGGGATTTGGCTACACCTTC	CASTSSGGFGYTF
NA	TRBD1	TRBV14	TRBJ1-1	TGTGCCAGCAGCTATTCCCGACAGGGCACTGAAGCTTTCTTT	CASSYSRQGTEAFF
NA	NA	TRBV21-1	TRBJ1-2	TGTGCCAGCAGCAAAGTGGACAGCGGACACTATGGCTACACCTTC	CASSKVDSGHYGYTF
NA	NA	TRBV9	TRBJ1-2	TGTGCCAGCAGCGTGCGGTTGGATCAGCTCCGGGGCTACACCTTC	CASSVRLDQLRGYTF
NA	TRBD1	TRBV7-9	TRBJ2-6	TGTGCCAGCAGCTTTACAGGGGCTGGGGCCAACGTCCTGACTTTC	CASSFTGAGANVLTF
NA	NA	TRBV6-6	TRBJ2-7	TGTGCCAGCAGTTACTATGGTGGAGACGAGCAGTACTTC	CASSYYGGDEQYF
few	NA	TRBV3-1/TRBV3-2	TRBJ2-7	TGTGCCAGCAGCCAAGACACCCTCGGGTACGAGCAGTACTTC	CASSQDTLGYEQYF
NA	TRBD1	TRBV6-2/TRBV6-3	TRBJ2-5	TGTGCCAGCAGTTACCGGACAGGGGGAGGAGAGACCCAGTACTTC	CASSYRTGGGETQYF
NA	NA	TRBV5-4	TRBJ1-1	TGTGCCAGCAGCCCGATGACGAAGCGGGACACTGAAGCTTTCTTT	CASSPMTKRDTEAFF
NA	NA	TRBV9	TRBJ2-7	TGTGCCAGCAGCGTAGAACAGGAGGGCGTCTACGAGCAGTACTTC	CASSVEQEGVYEQYF
few	NA	TRBV28	TRBJ1-4	TGTGCCAGCAGTTTATTGCGTCCGGGGTTTGAAAAACTGTTTTTT	CASSLLRPGFEKLFF
NA	TRBD1	TRBV6-2/TRBV6-3	TRBJ2-2	TGTGCCAGCAGTCAGACCGGGACAGGGGCCGGGGAGCTGTTTTTT	CASSQTGTGAGELFF
NA	NA	TRBV11-2	TRBJ1-2	TGTGCCAGCAGCTTAGAGTCTGGGACTGCCTATGGCTACACCTTC	CASSLESGTAYGYTF
NA	NA	TRBV19	TRBJ1-1	TGTGCCAGTAGTATATCTGACACTGAAGCTTTCTTT	CASSISDTEAFF